This T cell receptor beta chain was found in a study of cytotoxic CD8 clonotypes in ibrutinib-treated CLL. Regarding the study as a whole: Baseline-level clonality went beyond age-matched healthy donors and moved in step with circulating CD8+ T-cell counts. Public clonotypes occurred uncommonly; on treatment, they contracted or remained stable. Clonality was elevated at ibrutinib response and had returned toward baseline at progression.

Turning to this clone: Its antigen is currently unknown.

CDR1 and CDR2 from the germline V gene are SQVTM and ANQGSEA. This CDR3 has 12 residues. The junction had 4 bases not matched to a gene; V was cut back by 5 bases and J by 5 bases. Here immunoSEQ multiplex PCR was the method, and the copy in TCRdb shows in-frame clones only, minus some. The repertoire holds hundreds of thousands of clones, with approximately 75% as singletons. The rearrangement uses TRBV29-1 and TRBJ1-1; 8 bases line up with TRBD1. Sample: PBMCs, taken after 12 months of ibrutinib treatment. The TCR was taken from a human donor with chronic lymphocytic leukemia. In nucleotides, the CDR3 is TGCAGCGTTTACAGGGGGGGTACTGAAGCTTTCTTT. Translated: CSVYRGGTEAFF. The full variable domain, in which reference TRBV29-1 and TRBJ1-1 provide the parts outside the CDR3, is SAVISQKPSRDICQRGTSLTIQCQVDSQVTMMFWYRQQPGQSLTLIATANQGSEATYESGFVIDKFPISRPNLTFSTLTVSNMSPEDSSIYLCSVYRGGTEAFFGQGTRLTVV.